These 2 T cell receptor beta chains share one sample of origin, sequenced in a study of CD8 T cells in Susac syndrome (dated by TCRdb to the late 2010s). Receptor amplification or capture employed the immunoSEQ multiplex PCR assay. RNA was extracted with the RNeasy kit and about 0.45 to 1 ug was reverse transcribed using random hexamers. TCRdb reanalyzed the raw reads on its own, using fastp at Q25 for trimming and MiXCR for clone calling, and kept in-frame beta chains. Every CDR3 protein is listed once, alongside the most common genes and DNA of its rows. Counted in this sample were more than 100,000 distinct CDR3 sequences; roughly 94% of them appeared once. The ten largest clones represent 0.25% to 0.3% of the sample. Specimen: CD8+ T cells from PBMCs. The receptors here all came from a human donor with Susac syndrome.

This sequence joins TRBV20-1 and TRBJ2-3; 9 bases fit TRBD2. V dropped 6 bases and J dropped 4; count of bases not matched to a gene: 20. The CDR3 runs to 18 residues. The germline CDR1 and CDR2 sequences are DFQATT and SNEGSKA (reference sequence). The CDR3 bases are TGCAGTGCCATCCGACCGACTAGCGGTCCGGGTGTTTCAGATACGCAGTATTTT. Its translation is CSAIRPTSGPGVSDTQYF.

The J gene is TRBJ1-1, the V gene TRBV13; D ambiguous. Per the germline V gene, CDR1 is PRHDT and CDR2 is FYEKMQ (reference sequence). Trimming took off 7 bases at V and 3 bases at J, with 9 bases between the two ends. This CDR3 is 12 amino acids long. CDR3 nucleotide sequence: TGTGCCAGCAAGGAGGGCGACACTGAAGCTTTCTTT. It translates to CASKEGDTEAFF. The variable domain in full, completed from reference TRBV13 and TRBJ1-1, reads AAGVIQSPRHLIKEKRETATLKCYPIPRHDTVYWYQQGPGQDPQFLISFYEKMQSDKGSIPDRFSAQQFSDYHSELNMSSLELGDSALYFCASKEGDTEAFFGQGTRLTVV.